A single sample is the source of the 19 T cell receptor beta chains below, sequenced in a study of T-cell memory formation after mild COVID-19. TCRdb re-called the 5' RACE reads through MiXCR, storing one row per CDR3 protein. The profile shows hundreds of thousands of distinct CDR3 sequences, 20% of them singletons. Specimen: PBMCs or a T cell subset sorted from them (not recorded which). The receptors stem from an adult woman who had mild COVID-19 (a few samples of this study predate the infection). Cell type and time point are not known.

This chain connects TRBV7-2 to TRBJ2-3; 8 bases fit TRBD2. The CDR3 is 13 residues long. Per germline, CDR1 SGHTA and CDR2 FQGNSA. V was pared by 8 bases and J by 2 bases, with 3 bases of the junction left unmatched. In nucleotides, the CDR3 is TGTGCCAGCCAGCGGGGGTACACAGATACGCAGTATTTT. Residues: CASQRGYTDTQYF.

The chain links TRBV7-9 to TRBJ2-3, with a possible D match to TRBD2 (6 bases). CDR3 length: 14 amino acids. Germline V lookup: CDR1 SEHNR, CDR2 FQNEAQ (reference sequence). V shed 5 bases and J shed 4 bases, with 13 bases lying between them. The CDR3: CASSPLASSDTQYF. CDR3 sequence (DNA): TGTGCCAGCAGCCCTCTAGCGTCGTCAGATACGCAGTATTTT.

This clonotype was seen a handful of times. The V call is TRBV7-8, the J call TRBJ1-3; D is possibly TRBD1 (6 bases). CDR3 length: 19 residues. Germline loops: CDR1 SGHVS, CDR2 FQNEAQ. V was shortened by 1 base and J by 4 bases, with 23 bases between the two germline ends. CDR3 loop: CASSLVPDLGQSGGNTIYF. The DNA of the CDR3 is TGTGCCAGCAGCTTAGTGCCGGACCTTGGACAGTCAGGGGGAAACACCATATATTTT.

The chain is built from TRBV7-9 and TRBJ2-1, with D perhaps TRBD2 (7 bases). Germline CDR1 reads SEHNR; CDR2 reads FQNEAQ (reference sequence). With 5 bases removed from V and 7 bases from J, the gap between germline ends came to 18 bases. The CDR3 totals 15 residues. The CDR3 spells CASSPGGGGRNEQFF. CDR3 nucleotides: TGTGCCAGCAGCCCGGGCGGGGGCGGACGGAATGAGCAGTTCTTC.

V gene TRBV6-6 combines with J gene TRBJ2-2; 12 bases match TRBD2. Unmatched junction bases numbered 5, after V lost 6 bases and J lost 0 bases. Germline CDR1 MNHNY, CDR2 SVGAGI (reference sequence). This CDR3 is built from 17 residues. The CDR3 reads CASSLAGGLANTGELFF. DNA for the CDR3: TGTGCCAGCAGCCTAGCGGGGGGGCTCGCGAACACCGGGGAGCTGTTTTTT.

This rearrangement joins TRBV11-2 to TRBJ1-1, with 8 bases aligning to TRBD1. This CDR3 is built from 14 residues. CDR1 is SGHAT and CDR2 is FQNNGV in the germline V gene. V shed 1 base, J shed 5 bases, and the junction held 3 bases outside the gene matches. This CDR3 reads CASSLGQGMTEAFF. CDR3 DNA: TGTGCCAGCAGCTTAGGACAGGGGATGACTGAAGCTTTCTTT.

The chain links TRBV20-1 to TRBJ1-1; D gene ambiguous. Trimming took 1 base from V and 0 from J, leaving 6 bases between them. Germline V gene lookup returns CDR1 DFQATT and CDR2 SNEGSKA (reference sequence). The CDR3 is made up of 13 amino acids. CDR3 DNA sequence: TGCAGTGCTAGAGCAGGAGTGAACACTGAAGCTTTCTTT. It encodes CSARAGVNTEAFF.

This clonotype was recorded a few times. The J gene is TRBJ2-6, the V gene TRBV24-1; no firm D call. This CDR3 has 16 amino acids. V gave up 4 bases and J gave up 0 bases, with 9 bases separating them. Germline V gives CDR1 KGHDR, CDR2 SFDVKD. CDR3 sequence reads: CATSEAEHSGANVLTF. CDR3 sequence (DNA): TGTGCCACCAGTGAGGCCGAACACTCTGGGGCCAACGTCCTGACTTTC.

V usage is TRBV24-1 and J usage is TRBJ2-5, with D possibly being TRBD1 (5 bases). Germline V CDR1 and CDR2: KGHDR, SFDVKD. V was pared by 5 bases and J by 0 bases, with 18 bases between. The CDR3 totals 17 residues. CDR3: CATSGGRRLGDQETQYF. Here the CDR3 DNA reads TGTGCCACCAGTGGAGGAAGGCGTCTAGGGGACCAAGAGACCCAGTACTTC.

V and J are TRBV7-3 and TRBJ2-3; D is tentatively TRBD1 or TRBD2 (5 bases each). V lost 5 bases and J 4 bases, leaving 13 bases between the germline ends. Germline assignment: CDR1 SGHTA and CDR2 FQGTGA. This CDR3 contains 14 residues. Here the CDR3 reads CASSSQGSADTQYF. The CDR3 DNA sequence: TGTGCCAGCAGCAGCCAGGGTAGCGCAGATACGCAGTATTTT.

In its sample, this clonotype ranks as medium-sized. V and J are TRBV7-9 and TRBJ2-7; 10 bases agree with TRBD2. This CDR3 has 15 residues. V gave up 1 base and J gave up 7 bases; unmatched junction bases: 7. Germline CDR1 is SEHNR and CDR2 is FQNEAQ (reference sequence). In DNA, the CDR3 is TGTGCCAGCAGCTTAGGTTCTAGCGGGAGAGGGGAGCAGTACTTC. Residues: CASSLGSSGRGEQYF.

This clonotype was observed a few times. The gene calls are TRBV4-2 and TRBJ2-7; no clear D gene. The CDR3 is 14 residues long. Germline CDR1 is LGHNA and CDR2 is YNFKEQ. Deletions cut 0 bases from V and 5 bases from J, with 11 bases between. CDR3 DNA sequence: TGTGCCAGCAGCCAAGATCTCTCGATTAACGAGCAGTACTTC. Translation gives CASSQDLSINEQYF.

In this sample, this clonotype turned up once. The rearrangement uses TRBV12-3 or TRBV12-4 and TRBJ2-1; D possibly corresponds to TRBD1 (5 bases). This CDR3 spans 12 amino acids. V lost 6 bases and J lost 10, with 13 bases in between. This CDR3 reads CASSQTVEEQFF. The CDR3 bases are TGTGCCAGCAGCCAGACAGTAGAAGAGCAGTTCTTC.

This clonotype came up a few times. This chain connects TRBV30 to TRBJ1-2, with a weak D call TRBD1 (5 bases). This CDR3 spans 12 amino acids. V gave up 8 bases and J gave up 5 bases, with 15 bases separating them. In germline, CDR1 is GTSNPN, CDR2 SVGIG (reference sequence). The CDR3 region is CAGAGPGYGYTF. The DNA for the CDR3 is TGTGCCGGAGCGGGGCCGGGGTATGGCTACACCTTC.

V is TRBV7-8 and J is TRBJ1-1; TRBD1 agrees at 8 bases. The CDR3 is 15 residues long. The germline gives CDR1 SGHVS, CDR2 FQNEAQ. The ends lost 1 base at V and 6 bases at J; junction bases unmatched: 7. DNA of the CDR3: TGTGCCAGCAGCTTAGACAGGGGGAATCTGGCTGAAGCTTTCTTT. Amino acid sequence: CASSLDRGNLAEAFF.

The DNA for the CDR3 is TGCAGCGTTGAAAAGGGCGGGGGGGAGCAGTACTTC. Amino acid sequence: CSVEKGGGEQYF. The genes are TRBV29-1 and TRBJ2-7, with 8 bases fitting TRBD2. This CDR3 is built from 12 residues. V was pared by 2 bases and J by 7 bases, with 4 bases of the junction left unmatched. In germline, CDR1 is SQVTM, CDR2 ANQGSEA.

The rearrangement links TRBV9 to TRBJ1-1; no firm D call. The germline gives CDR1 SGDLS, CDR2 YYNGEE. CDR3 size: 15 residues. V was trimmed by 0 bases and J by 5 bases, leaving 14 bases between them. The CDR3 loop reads CASSVGPGSGTEAFF. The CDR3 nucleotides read TGTGCCAGCAGCGTAGGTCCGGGGTCGGGAACTGAAGCTTTCTTT.

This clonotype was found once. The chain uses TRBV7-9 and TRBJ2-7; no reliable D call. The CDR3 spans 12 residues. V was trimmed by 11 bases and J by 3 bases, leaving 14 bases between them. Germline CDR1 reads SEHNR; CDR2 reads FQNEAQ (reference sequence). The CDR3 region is CAEGLDGYEQYF. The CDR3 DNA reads TGTGCCGAAGGTTTGGACGGCTACGAGCAGTACTTC.

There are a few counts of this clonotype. The CDR3 DNA reads as TGTGCCAGCAGTGAGACAGTGGGTGCCAATGAGCAGTTCTTC. It is translated as CASSETVGANEQFF. The chain employs TRBV6-4 and TRBJ2-1, with D tentatively TRBD1 (5 bases). The CDR3 is made up of 14 amino acids. Trimming removed 3 bases from V and 6 bases from J, with 12 bases in between. Germline V CDR1 and CDR2: MRHNA, SNTAGT.